The 5 T cell receptor beta chains given below trace back to one sample, sequenced in a study of identical twins. A single record per CDR3 protein comes from TCRdb applying MiXCR to the 5' RACE reads. The sample gives hundreds of thousands of distinct CDR3 sequences, 8.5% to 9% of which show up once; 0.8% to 1% is in the top ten. The data were also submitted as part of a second study, on yellow fever vaccine responses in identical twins.

Sequencing was carried out using PBMCs. These receptors originate from a woman aged 18-29 years in good health.

This clonotype showed up just a few times. V usage is TRBV7-3 and J usage is TRBJ2-3; D remains ambiguous. This CDR3 has 13 amino acids. V dropped 5 bases and J dropped 6 bases, with 12 bases sitting between them. Looked up from germline, CDR1 is SGHTA and CDR2 is FQGTGA. The CDR3 loop reads CASSDKLWDTQYF. In nucleotides, the CDR3 is TGTGCCAGCAGCGATAAACTATGGGATACGCAGTATTTT.

This clonotype was seen a handful of times. The chain joins TRBV21-1 to TRBJ2-5; the listed D gene, TRBD1, was not tested against the DNA. TRBV21-1 is listed as a pseudogene. CDR3 length: 14 amino acids. CDR3 in DNA: TGTGCCACCCAGGACGGGGGGTACCAAGAGACCCAGTACTTC. Its translation is CATQDGGYQETQYF.

The chain recombines TRBV30 with TRBJ2-7; 8 bases are shared with TRBD2. Germline loops: CDR1 GTSNPN, CDR2 SVGIG (reference sequence). With 3 bases clipped from V and 4 bases from J, the junction kept 5 bases outside the gene matches. The CDR3 is 13 amino acids. CDR3 in DNA: TGTGCCTGGAGGGTAGCGGGGTCTTACGAGCAGTACTTC. Amino acid sequence: CAWRVAGSYEQYF.

The J gene is TRBJ1-2, the V gene TRBV5-6; 10 bases line up with TRBD1. V was pared by 2 bases and J by 6 bases, with 4 bases of the junction left unmatched. Germline V lookup: CDR1 SGHDT, CDR2 YYEEEE. The CDR3 totals 14 residues. DNA for the CDR3: TGTGCCAGCAGCTTCGGGACAGGGGAGAATGGCTACACCTTC. Translated, it gives CASSFGTGENGYTF.

This clonotype was detected ten times or more. The CDR3 region is CASIRSNEQFF. As DNA, the CDR3 is TGTGCCAGCATTAGAAGCAATGAGCAGTTCTTC. The genes are TRBV6-6 and TRBJ2-1; D is unresolved. Deletions cut 7 bases from V and 6 bases from J, with 7 bases between. Germline V CDR1 and CDR2: MNHNY, SVGAGI (reference sequence). The CDR3 extends over 11 amino acids.